This TCR beta chain was retrieved from a study of tumor-infiltrating lymphocytes in glioblastoma multiforme (dated 2017 in TCRdb). At the level of the whole study: To find out whether intratumoral genomic heterogeneity fosters TIL diversity, the study jointly investigated somatic mutations, TIL diversity and immune response activity. Findings and caveats that apply to the study as a whole: RNA-based TCR sequencing may distort clone frequencies because T cells carry unequal numbers of TCR transcripts. The authors noted that sorting T cells into functional subsets, which was not done in the study, would be a future improvement. Generalizability was limited because only one glioblastoma patient was included in the TCR and somatic mutation analysis.

Measured from the cysteine to the phenylalanine, the CDR3 is 16 residues long. Just CDR3 DNA is preserved here, 48 bases in frame from base 1. V ends up 4 bases short and J 5 bases short, with an unmatched junction base count of 8. CDR1 and CDR2 are drawn from the germline V gene: MNHNS, SASEGT. Worth noting for this clonotype: Its antigen is currently not known. No qualities accompany the bases; no much larger clone lies one base away.

For each of the roughly 11 tumor samples, the AllPrep DNA/RNA mini kit was used to purify genomic DNA and total RNA simultaneously. Every RNA sample had an OD 260/280 ratio above 1.9 and an RNA integrity number above 6.5. A modified ARM-PCR protocol with multiple V-beta primers and a C-beta primer was used to build TCRB libraries from RNA via three nested multiplex PCR rounds. TCRB-specific cDNA was synthesized from roughly 0.55 ug total RNA with ProtoScript II Reverse Transcriptase and a C-beta primer. For the TCRB libraries, no unique molecular identifiers were described. In the third PCR, barcodes and adapters were added over roughly 23 cycles with Deep VentR (exo-) polymerase, after which 250-500 bp bands were gel purified. An Illumina HiSeq 2500 generating 250 bp paired-end reads was used to sequence the TCRB libraries. As for the authors' bioinformatics: The reads were cleaned with Trimmomatic, merged with FLASH and assigned V, D and J segments with MiGEC before being analyzed in VDJtools. The Shannon-Wiener diversity index, calculated using VDJtools, was used to quantify repertoire diversity. The public sequencing data were trimmed at Q25 with fastp and processed into clonotypes with MiXCR by TCRdb, which kept only in-frame beta chains. Rows are combined by CDR3 protein, so each entry shows the most common genes and DNA. The V and J calls were determined by TCRdb, not by the authors. This sample holds 12,000 to 15,000 distinct CDR3 sequences; more than 65% were observed only once. Less than 45% of the sample comes from the top ten.

Specimen: brain tumor tissue. This TCR was recovered from a male donor with glioblastoma. The chain is made from TRBV6-1 and TRBJ2-7, and 13 junction bases match TRBD2. The CDR3 sequence is CASSATSGGGPNEQYF. The DNA reads TGTGCCAGCAGTGCCACTAGCGGGGGGGGCCCCAACGAGCAGTACTTC.